The T cell receptor (beta chain) described here comes from a study of cytomegalovirus exposure and HLA in healthy donors. Overall study findings and caveats: Rare sequences made up most TCRs, while some public TCRs were found in many donors. Among the CMV-associated chains, three were confirmed in vitro as specific for CMV antigens.

Concerning this clone: Its cognate antigen is unknown.

The V end lost 1 base, the J end lost 2 bases, and 7 bases lay between the germline ends. Looked up from germline, CDR1 is SGHAT and CDR2 is FQNNGV. There are 14 residues in the CDR3. Method: immunoSEQ multiplex PCR; TCRdb's copy keeps in-frame clones and lacks some. In the table there are some 170,000 clones, just under 90% of which are singletons. This receptor was identified in a woman aged 25 to 45 in good health and CMV-seronegative. The chain employs TRBV11-2 and TRBJ2-3, with a weak D call TRBD2 (6 bases). Sequencing was performed on PBMCs. The DNA of the CDR3 is TGTGCCAGCAGCTTAGGCGGGGTCACAGATACGCAGTATTTT. Residues: CASSLGGVTDTQYF.